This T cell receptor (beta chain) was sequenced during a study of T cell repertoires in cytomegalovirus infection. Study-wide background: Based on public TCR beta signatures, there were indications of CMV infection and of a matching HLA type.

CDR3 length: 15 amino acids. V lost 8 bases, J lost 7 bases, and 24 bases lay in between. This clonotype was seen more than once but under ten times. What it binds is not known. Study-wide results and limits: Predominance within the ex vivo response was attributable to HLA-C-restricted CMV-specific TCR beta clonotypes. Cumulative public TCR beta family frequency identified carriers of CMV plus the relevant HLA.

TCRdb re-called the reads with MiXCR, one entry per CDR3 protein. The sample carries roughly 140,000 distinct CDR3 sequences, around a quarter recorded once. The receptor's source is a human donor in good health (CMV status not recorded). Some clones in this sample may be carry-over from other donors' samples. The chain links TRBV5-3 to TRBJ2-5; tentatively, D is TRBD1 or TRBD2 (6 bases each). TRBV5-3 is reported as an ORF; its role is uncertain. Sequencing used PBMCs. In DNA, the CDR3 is TGTGCCAGCAGCACGCGGGACACGTCCACGCGGACCCAGTACTTC. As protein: CASSTRDTSTRTQYF.